The 13 T cell receptor beta chains below come from one sample, sequenced in a study of blood T cell repertoires in COVID-19. Sequencing was performed with immunoSEQ multiplex PCR; in TCRdb, only in-frame clones are kept and a portion is missing. The sample holds 410,000 or so clones, about nine tenths seen once. Sequencing used peripheral blood. The receptor source for this set is a woman in her twenties or thirties with active or convalescent COVID-19.

This clone came up a few times. The chain carries TRBV7-6 and TRBJ2-2; 7 positions agree with TRBD1. There are 15 residues in the CDR3. The V segment lost 0 bases and the J segment 7 bases; nucleotides outside the gene matches: 5. The germline gives CDR1 SGHVS, CDR2 FNYEAQ. In DNA, the CDR3 is TGTGCCAGCAGCTTAGCAGGGGGCGCAAACGGGGAGCTGTTTTTT. It codes for CASSLAGGANGELFF.

The V call is TRBV27, the J call TRBJ1-1; 10 bases match TRBD1. The V gene's germline CDR1 is MNHEY and CDR2 SMNVEV (reference sequence). The CDR3 is made up of 14 amino acids. Unmatched junction bases numbered 7, after V lost 4 bases and J lost 8 bases. This chain's CDR3 is CASSSTDRGGEAFF. In DNA, the CDR3 is TGTGCCAGCAGTTCCACGGACAGGGGGGGAGAAGCTTTCTTT.

The gene calls are TRBV3-1 (or the pseudogene TRBV3-2) and TRBJ1-4; 9 nucleotides align to TRBD1. Germline V CDR1 and CDR2: LGHDT, YNNKEL (reference sequence). The CDR3 is made up of 14 amino acids. The V segment lost 4 bases and the J segment 8 bases; nucleotides outside the gene matches: 5. In DNA, the CDR3 is TGTGCCAGCAGCCCCGGGACAGGGCAAGAAAAACTGTTTTTT. Its translation: CASSPGTGQEKLFF.

The gene calls are TRBV29-1 and TRBJ2-2; no clear D gene. CDR1 is SQVTM and CDR2 is ANQGSEA in the germline V gene. Trimming pared 5 bases from V and 4 bases from J, leaving 8 bases between. CDR3 size: 12 residues. CDR3: CSVTSGTGELFF. The CDR3 DNA reads TGCAGCGTTACCTCAGGCACCGGGGAGCTGTTTTTT.

J is TRBJ2-4 and V is TRBV5-1, with 9 bases lining up with TRBD1. This CDR3 is built from 13 residues. The V gene end was trimmed by 0 bases and the J gene end by 13 bases; junction bases not matched to a gene: 5. Germline CDR1 SGHRS, CDR2 YFSETQ. This CDR3 is CASSLEGQGVQYF. As DNA, the CDR3 is TGCGCCAGCAGCTTGGAGGGACAGGGTGTGCAGTACTTC.

The chain couples TRBV5-5 to TRBJ1-5, with 7 bases lining up with TRBD1. The junction had 5 bases not matched to a gene; V was cut back by 1 base and J by 1 base. Germline lookup yields CDR1 SGHKS and CDR2 YYEKEE (reference sequence). The CDR3 runs to 16 residues. The CDR3, as DNA: TGTGCCAGCAGCTTGTGGGGCAGGGGGAGCAATCAGCCCCAGCATTTT. Amino acid sequence: CASSLWGRGSNQPQHF.

This clone was seen just once. The chain links TRBV6-5 to TRBJ1-3; no clear D. The V end was cut by 0 bases, the J end by 3 bases, with 12 bases between. There are 16 residues in the CDR3. The germline V gene has CDR1 MNHEY and CDR2 SVGAGI. In DNA, the CDR3 is TGTGCCAGCAGTTACTCGTCGGGGAGGAGTGGAAACACCATATATTTT. Protein product: CASSYSSGRSGNTIYF.

The rearrangement joins TRBV5-1 to TRBJ1-2; 10 bases map to TRBD1. CDR1 is SGHRS, CDR2 YFSETQ, per germline. V lost 2 bases to trimming and J lost 3 bases; unmatched junction nucleotides: 4. The CDR3 sequence is 15 residues long. Here the CDR3 reads CASSFAGTGDYGYTF. The CDR3 bases are TGCGCCAGCAGCTTTGCCGGGACAGGGGACTATGGCTACACCTTC.

The V and J genes are TRBV30 and TRBJ1-6; 8 nucleotides align to TRBD1. The trim removed 3 bases at V and 0 bases at J, leaving 10 bases unmatched. The germline gives CDR1 GTSNPN, CDR2 SVGIG (reference sequence). This CDR3 comprises 18 residues. CDR3 loop: CAWRGTGPLSSYNSPLHF. Here the CDR3 DNA reads TGTGCCTGGAGGGGGACAGGTCCCCTGAGCTCCTATAATTCACCCCTCCACTTT. Full variable domain (missing parts from reference TRBV30 and TRBJ1-6): SQTIHQWPATLVQPVGSPLSLECTVEGTSNPNLYWYRQAAGRGLQLLFYSVGIGQISSEVPQNLSASRPQDRQFILSSKKLLLSDSGFYLCAWRGTGPLSSYNSPLHFGNGTRLTVT.

V gene TRBV3-1 (or the pseudogene TRBV3-2) combines with J gene TRBJ1-1; D not resolved. The CDR3 has 16 residues. Deletions cut 4 bases from V and 1 base from J, with 16 bases between. Germline CDR1 and CDR2: LGHDT and YNNKEL (reference sequence). CDR3: CASSPPGFSPNTEAFF. CDR3 DNA: TGTGCCAGCAGCCCCCCGGGGTTCAGCCCGAACACTGAAGCTTTCTTT.

The chain employs TRBV27 and TRBJ1-5, with no clear D. This CDR3 has 13 residues. Germline CDR1 MNHEY, CDR2 SMNVEV (reference sequence). The V gene lost 5 bases and the J gene lost 3 bases, with 8 bases spanning the gap. The CDR3 sequence: CASSRLTNQPQHF. For the CDR3, the DNA is TGTGCCAGCAGTAGACTGACCAATCAGCCCCAGCATTTT.

The V and J genes are TRBV19 and TRBJ2-6; a possible D gene is TRBD1 (5 bases). Trimming pared 0 bases from V and 0 bases from J, leaving 12 bases between. The germline CDR1 and CDR2 sequences are LNHDA and SQIVND (reference sequence). The CDR3 has 18 residues. The CDR3 loop reads CASSIDLAGPSGANVLTF. In DNA form, the CDR3 reads TGTGCCAGTAGTATAGATTTGGCAGGGCCCTCTGGGGCCAACGTCCTGACTTTC. Combining the CDR3 with reference TRBV19 and TRBJ2-6 gives the whole variable domain DGGITQSPKYLFRKEGQNVTLSCEQNLNHDAMYWYRQDPGQGLRLIYYSQIVNDFQKGDIAEGYSVSREKKESFPLTVTSAQKNPTAFYLCASSIDLAGPSGANVLTFGAGSRLTVL.

V and J are TRBV5-5 and TRBJ2-1; no definite D call. CDR3 length: 15 amino acids. CDR1 is SGHKS, CDR2 YYEKEE, per germline (reference sequence). V was clipped by 4 bases and J by 4 bases, with 15 bases between them. The CDR3 DNA follows: TGTGCCAGCAGCCCAGTCGAGGCGGTTTACAATGAGCAGTTCTTC. Amino acid sequence: CASSPVEAVYNEQFF.